The sequence of this T cell receptor beta chain was determined in a study of blood T cell repertoires in COVID-19. About the study: From the United States, Italy and Spain came samples of acute and convalescent COVID-19. Sources were T cells, B-cell-depleted T cells, or PBMCs; the material itself was cDNA or gDNA.

This CDR3 spans 14 amino acids. The germline V gene has CDR1 SGHAT and CDR2 FQNNGV. The ends lost 5 bases at V and 6 bases at J; junction bases unmatched: 4. Per the authors' pipeline: Amplification of reference gene primers was used by the study to estimate nucleated cell counts. Only in-frame clones appear in the TCRdb table, and some are missing; sequencing was by immunoSEQ multiplex PCR. V, J and clone size were drawn from that table, and D and trimming were deduced from the DNA. This table holds 65,000 to 85,000 clones, roughly nine tenths found once. The TCR originated in a man aged 45-60 years with active COVID-19. Sample: peripheral blood. The chain recombines TRBV11-2 with TRBJ2-1; the match to TRBD2 covers 10 bases. The CDR3 here is CASSRSGGGNEQFF. The CDR3 DNA reads TGTGCCAGCAGCAGAAGCGGGGGGGGCAATGAGCAGTTCTTC.